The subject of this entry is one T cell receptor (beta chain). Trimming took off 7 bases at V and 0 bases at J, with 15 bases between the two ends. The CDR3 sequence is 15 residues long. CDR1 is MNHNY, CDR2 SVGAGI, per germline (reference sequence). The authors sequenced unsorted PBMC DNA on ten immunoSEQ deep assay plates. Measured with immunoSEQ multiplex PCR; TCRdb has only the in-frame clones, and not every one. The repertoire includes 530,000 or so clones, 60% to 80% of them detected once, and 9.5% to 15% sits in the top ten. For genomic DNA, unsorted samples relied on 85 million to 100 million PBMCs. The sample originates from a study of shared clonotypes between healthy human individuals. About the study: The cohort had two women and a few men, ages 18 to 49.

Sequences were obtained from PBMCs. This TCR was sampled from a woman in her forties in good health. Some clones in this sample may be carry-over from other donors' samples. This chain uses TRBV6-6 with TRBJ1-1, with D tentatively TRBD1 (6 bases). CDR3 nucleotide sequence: TGTGCCAGCATTGCGACAGGCCTAATGAACACTGAAGCTTTCTTT. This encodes CASIATGLMNTEAFF.